A selection of T cell receptor beta chains follows, all from one sample in a study of T cell repertoires in cytomegalovirus infection. TCRdb analysed the reads with MiXCR anew, one entry per CDR3 protein. The repertoire includes tens of thousands of distinct CDR3 sequences, 15% to 20% of them detected once, and 80% sits in the top ten. These receptors are not linked to any known antigen. This specimen consisted of CD8+ T cells from cultured PBMCs, obtained from culture after CMV antigen stimulation. These receptors all come from a human donor in good health (CMV status not recorded). Some clones in this sample may be carry-over from other donors' samples. CDR3s include the opening cysteine and the closing phenylalanine or tryptophan. A D gene is named only where the DNA matches it firmly. Clone size is stated in some rows and not others, as once, few, many or a class when expanded.

d_call	v_call	clone_size	j_call	cdr3_nt	cdr3_aa
TRBD1	TRBV29-1	NA	TRBJ1-6	TGCAGCGTTATGGGGACAGCTAATTCACCCCTCCACTTT	CSVMGTANSPLHF
NA	TRBV6-6	many	TRBJ1-4	TGTGCCAGCAGTCACGACAGAGCAACTAATGAAAAACTGTTTTTT	CASSHDRATNEKLFF
NA	TRBV7-2	NA	TRBJ2-7	TGTGCCAGCAGCTTAGAGGTATACCACGAGCAGTACTTC	CASSLEVYHEQYF
TRBD2	TRBV12-3/TRBV12-4	few	TRBJ2-1	TGTGCCAGCAGTTTAGCGATTGAGCGGGGGGACAATGAGCAGTTCTTC	CASSLAIERGDNEQFF
NA	TRBV7-2	few	TRBJ2-2	TGTGCCAGCAGCTTTCCCGGACGTATGAACACCGGGGAGCTGTTTTTT	CASSFPGRMNTGELFF
NA	TRBV15	few	TRBJ1-1	TGTGCCACCAGCAGTGCAGGGCCAGGCACTGAAGCTTTCTTT	CATSSAGPGTEAFF
NA	TRBV11-2	NA	TRBJ2-2	TGTGCCAGCAGCTCGCCCGGGGAGCTGTTTTTT	CASSSPGELFF
NA	TRBV6-5	NA	TRBJ2-2	TGTGCCAGCAGAGCCTGGGGGACCGGGGAGCTGTTTTTT	CASRAWGTGELFF
TRBD1	TRBV27	NA	TRBJ1-5	TGTGCCAGCAGTCCGTCCCGGGGACAGGAAAATCAGCCCCAGCATTTT	CASSPSRGQENQPQHF
NA	TRBV28	NA	TRBJ1-6	TGTGCCAGCAGTTTTTGGGGACTTCGGAGGCAGAGTAATTCACCCCTCCACTTT	CASSFWGLRRQSNSPLHF
TRBD1	TRBV6-5	NA	TRBJ1-2	TGTGCCAGCAGCCTCCAGGGGGGGGGAGGTAATGGCTACACCTTC	CASSLQGGGGNGYTF
NA	TRBV19	NA	TRBJ1-1	TGTGCCAGTAGTATAAACAGGGAGGTGGAAGCTTTCTTT	CASSINREVEAFF
NA	TRBV6-1	NA	TRBJ1-2	TGTGCCAGCAGTGAAATCGGACTGAACCACTATGGCTACACCTTC	CASSEIGLNHYGYTF
NA	TRBV11-2	NA	TRBJ2-3	TGTGCCAGCAGCTTAGCGTGGGGCACAGATACGCAGTATTTT	CASSLAWGTDTQYF
NA	TRBV4-3	NA	TRBJ2-7	TGCGCCAGCAGCCTTACAGGGGGGGACGAGCAGTACTTC	CASSLTGGDEQYF
NA	TRBV4-1	NA	TRBJ1-1	TGCGCCAGCAGCCAACGAGGGGACGGCAACTCCGAAGCTTTCTTT	CASSQRGDGNSEAFF
TRBD1	TRBV10-3	few	TRBJ2-1	TGTGCCATCAGTGAGTCGGGGACAGGGGGTTACAATGAGCAGTTCTTC	CAISESGTGGYNEQFF
TRBD1	TRBV4-1	few	TRBJ1-1	TGCGCCAGCAGCCATCAGGGGGACACTGAAGCTTTCTTT	CASSHQGDTEAFF
NA	TRBV4-1	NA	TRBJ1-1	TGCGCCAGCAGCCTAAACCCCACATCGGGGCACACTGAAGCTTTCTTT	CASSLNPTSGHTEAFF
TRBD1	TRBV2	few	TRBJ2-7	TGTGCCAGCAGTGAAGCGTTCCGGGACAGGTCCCACTACGAGCAGTACTTC	CASSEAFRDRSHYEQYF
TRBD1	TRBV7-6	few	TRBJ1-1	TGTGCCAGCAGCCCGAGGGACAGAAACACTGAAGCTTTCTTT	CASSPRDRNTEAFF
TRBD2	TRBV10-3	NA	TRBJ2-3	TGTGCCATCAGTGAGTCGTGGATAGCGGGAGACACAGATACGCAGTATTTT	CAISESWIAGDTDTQYF
NA	TRBV6-5	NA	TRBJ1-6	TGTGCCAGCAGTTCATCAGGTGATGATTCACCCCTCCACTTT	CASSSSGDDSPLHF
TRBD1	TRBV28	few	TRBJ2-1	TGTGCCAGCAGTGTTAACTACAGGGGCAATACCTACAATGAGCAGTTCTTC	CASSVNYRGNTYNEQFF
NA	TRBV20-1	NA	TRBJ1-5	TGCAGTGCTAGAGAGGGGCAGAATCAGCCCCAGCATTTT	CSAREGQNQPQHF
TRBD1	TRBV7-6	NA	TRBJ1-4	TGTGCCAGCAGCTTAGCGGGGACAGGGGGCGCGAGCAGAGATGAAAAACTGTTTTTT	CASSLAGTGGASRDEKLFF
NA	TRBV27	NA	TRBJ2-1	TGTGCCAGCAGCATAATGGGGGCCTACAATGAGCAGTTCTTC	CASSIMGAYNEQFF
TRBD2	TRBV7-9	few	TRBJ2-1	TGTGCCAGCAGCCGTAGCGGGGGGAGGAATGAGCAGTTCTTC	CASSRSGGRNEQFF
TRBD1	TRBV7-2	few	TRBJ1-2	TGTGCCAGCAGCTTAGTCGGGACAGGGGACGGCTACACCTTC	CASSLVGTGDGYTF
NA	TRBV12-3/TRBV12-4	few	TRBJ2-1	TGTGCCAGCAGTTCAGGGCAGAGCTCCTACAATGAGCAGTTCTTC	CASSSGQSSYNEQFF
NA	TRBV7-2	few	TRBJ1-1	TGTGCCAGCAGCATCCCTAACACTGAAGCTTTCTTT	CASSIPNTEAFF
TRBD1	TRBV7-8	NA	TRBJ2-7	TGTGCCAGCAGCTTAGGAAGGATGAGGACAGGGAGCTCCTACGAGCAGTACTTC	CASSLGRMRTGSSYEQYF
TRBD1	TRBV6-1	medium-sized	TRBJ1-1	TGTGCCAGCAGCTCAGGGGGAAACACTGAAGCTTTCTTT	CASSSGGNTEAFF
NA	TRBV11-2	NA	TRBJ2-1	TGTGCCAGCAGCTTCTCTGGCCATGAGCAGTTCTTC	CASSFSGHEQFF
TRBD1	TRBV7-9	NA	TRBJ1-2	TGTGCCAGCAGCTCGTCCCCCGGGACAGGGGACGGCTACACCTTC	CASSSSPGTGDGYTF
TRBD1	TRBV5-6	many	TRBJ1-1	TGTGCCAGCAGCTTCTACTTTGACCGGGACAGGGACGGGAACACTGAAGCTTTCTTT	CASSFYFDRDRDGNTEAFF
NA	TRBV19	few	TRBJ1-5	TGTGCCAGTAGTTATAACAGTGGCAGCAATCAGCCCCAGCATTTT	CASSYNSGSNQPQHF
NA	TRBV15	few	TRBJ1-2	TGTGCCACCAGCGAGCCGGGAAACTATGGCTACACCTTC	CATSEPGNYGYTF
TRBD1	TRBV7-2	few	TRBJ2-5	TGTGCCAGCAGTCCCCGGTTGGGACAGGGCCAAGAGACCCAGTACTTC	CASSPRLGQGQETQYF
NA	TRBV7-9	NA	TRBJ2-7	TGTGCCAGCAGCCGCGGGGCACTTCCCTACGAGCAGTACTTC	CASSRGALPYEQYF
NA	TRBV4-1	few	TRBJ1-5	TGCGCCAGCAGCCCTTTTCCCGGTAGCAATCAGCCCCAGCATTTT	CASSPFPGSNQPQHF
TRBD1	TRBV7-9	NA	TRBJ1-1	TGTGCCAGCAGCTTAGCGGGGATAGGGGGCCCGTCGACTGAAGCTTTCTTT	CASSLAGIGGPSTEAFF